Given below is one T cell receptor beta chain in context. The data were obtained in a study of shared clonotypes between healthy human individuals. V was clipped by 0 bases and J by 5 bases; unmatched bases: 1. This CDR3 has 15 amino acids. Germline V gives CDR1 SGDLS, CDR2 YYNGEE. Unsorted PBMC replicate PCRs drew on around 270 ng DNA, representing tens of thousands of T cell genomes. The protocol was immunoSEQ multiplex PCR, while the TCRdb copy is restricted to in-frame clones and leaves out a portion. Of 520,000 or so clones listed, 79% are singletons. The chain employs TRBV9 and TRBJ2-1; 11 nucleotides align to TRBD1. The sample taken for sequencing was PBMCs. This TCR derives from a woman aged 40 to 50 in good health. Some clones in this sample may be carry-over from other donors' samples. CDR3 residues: CASSVGDRGDNEQFF. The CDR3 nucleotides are TGTGCCAGCAGCGTAGGGGACAGGGGGGACAATGAGCAGTTCTTC.